The subject of this entry is one TCR beta chain. Its specificity is not known. This specimen belongs to a study of cytomegalovirus exposure and HLA in healthy donors. Findings and limits, study-wide: A later analysis linked a missense variant in DCLRE1C to the trimming of TCR beta V and J genes.

The primer mix had 60 Vbeta and 13 Jbeta primers. Profiled with immunoSEQ multiplex PCR; TCRdb holds only in-frame clones, not every one. This table holds around 140,000 clones, around 84% found once. Trimming shortened V by 9 bases and J by 1 base, and 12 bases separated the two germline ends. The CDR3 covers 13 residues. Germline CDR1 and CDR2: MNHNS and SASEGT. This chain uses TRBV6-1 with TRBJ1-1; D is perhaps TRBD1 (6 bases). The sequenced sample consisted of PBMCs. This clonotype was sampled from a man aged 45-65 years in good health and CMV-seronegative. Here the CDR3 DNA reads TGTGCCAGTTCGACAGGTCAGAACACTGAAGCTTTCTTT. Translating gives CASSTGQNTEAFF.